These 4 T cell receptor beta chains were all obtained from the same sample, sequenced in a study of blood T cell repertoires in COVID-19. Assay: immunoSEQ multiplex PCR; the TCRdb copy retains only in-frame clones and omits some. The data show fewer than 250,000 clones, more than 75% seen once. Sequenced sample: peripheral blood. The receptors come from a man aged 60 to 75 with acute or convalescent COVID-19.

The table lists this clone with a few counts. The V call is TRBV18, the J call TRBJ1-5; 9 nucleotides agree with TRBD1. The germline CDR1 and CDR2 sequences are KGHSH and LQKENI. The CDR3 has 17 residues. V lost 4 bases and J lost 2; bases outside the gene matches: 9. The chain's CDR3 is CASSQGQGGDGNQPQHF. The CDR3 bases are TGTGCCAGCTCACAGGGACAGGGAGGAGACGGCAATCAGCCCCAGCATTTT.

CDR3 in amino acids: CASKTQGVQSIEAFF. DNA of the CDR3: TGTGCCAGCAAAACCCAAGGAGTTCAATCCATCGAAGCTTTCTTT. The rearrangement links TRBV2 to TRBJ1-1; D is undetermined. The CDR3 length is 15 residues. CDR1 is SNHLY, CDR2 FYNNEI, per germline. V lost 7 bases and J lost 8, with 23 bases in between.

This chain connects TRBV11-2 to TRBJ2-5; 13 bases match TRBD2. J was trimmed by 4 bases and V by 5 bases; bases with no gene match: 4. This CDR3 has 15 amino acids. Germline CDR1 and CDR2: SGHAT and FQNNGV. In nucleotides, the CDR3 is TGTGCCAGCAGCCTCGGGACTAGCGGGACAGAGACCCAGTACTTC. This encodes CASSLGTSGTETQYF.

The CDR3 region is CASSPGTGRAPGTQYF. As DNA, the CDR3 is TGTGCCAGCAGCCCGGGGACAGGGCGCGCTCCGGGGACCCAGTACTTC. The chain links TRBV3-1 (or the pseudogene TRBV3-2) to TRBJ2-5; 9 nucleotides agree with TRBD1. The CDR3 extends over 16 amino acids. J was trimmed by 7 bases and V by 4 bases; bases with no gene match: 13. Germline CDR1 reads LGHDT; CDR2 reads YNNKEL (reference sequence).